The 23 T cell receptor beta chains given below trace back to one sample, sequenced in a study of cytomegalovirus exposure and HLA in healthy donors. The method was immunoSEQ multiplex PCR; TCRdb's version includes in-frame clones alone and lacks a portion of them. The data contain about 55,000 clones, around 90% of them singletons. The sequenced sample was PBMCs. The receptor source for this set is a man aged 18-30 years in good health and CMV-seronegative.

V usage is TRBV6-5 and J usage is TRBJ2-7, with 12 bases aligning to TRBD2. This CDR3 contains 14 residues. With V trimmed by 2 bases and J by 6 bases, 2 bases remained unmatched. Germline V gives CDR1 MNHEY, CDR2 SVGAGI. This CDR3 is CASSYASGRGEQYF. In DNA, the CDR3 is TGTGCCAGCAGTTACGCTAGCGGGAGGGGCGAGCAGTACTTC.

The J gene is TRBJ2-5, the V gene TRBV2, with D possibly TRBD1 on 7 matching bases. Germline CDR1 reads SNHLY; CDR2 reads FYNNEI. The CDR3 extends over 13 amino acids. V lost 11 bases, J lost 1 base, and 14 bases lay in between. CDR3 in DNA: TGTGCCGGGGGGAGGACAGGCCAAGAGACCCAGTACTTC. Its protein product is CAGGRTGQETQYF. Filled out from reference TRBV2 and TRBJ2-5, the complete variable domain reads EPEVTQTPSHQVTQMGQEVILRCVPISNHLYFYWYRQILGQKVEFLVSFYNNEISEKSEIFDDQFSVERPDGSNFTLKIRSTKLEDSAMYFCAGGRTGQETQYFGPGTRLLVL.

The V and J genes are TRBV5-8 and TRBJ2-1, with D perhaps TRBD1 (5 bases). CDR3 length equals 13 residues. The germline CDR1 and CDR2 sequences are SGHTS and YDEGEE. V dropped 3 bases and J dropped 3 bases, with 7 bases sitting between them. Written as DNA, the CDR3 is TGTGCCAGCAGCTCGGACAACTACAATGAGCAGTTCTTC. Its translation is CASSSDNYNEQFF. Supplemented by reference TRBV5-8 and TRBJ2-1, the full variable domain reads EAGVTQSPTHLIKTRGQQATLRCSPISGHTSVYWYQQALGLGLQFLLWYDEGEERNRGNFPPRFSGRQFPNYSSELNVNALELEDSALYLCASSSDNYNEQFFGPGTRLTVL.

J is TRBJ2-5 and V is TRBV6-6; maybe TRBD1 (5 bases). The CDR3 has 14 residues. V shed 2 bases and J shed 2 bases, with 9 bases lying between them. Germline V gene sequence: CDR1 MNHNY, CDR2 SVGAGI (reference sequence). The CDR3 sequence: CASSYRAGQETQYF. The CDR3 DNA reads as TGTGCCAGCAGTTACCGGGCAGGGCAAGAGACCCAGTACTTC.

The chain is built from TRBV27 and TRBJ2-3; 9 nucleotides agree with TRBD2. Unmatched junction bases numbered 11, after V lost 8 bases and J lost 5 bases. The CDR3 loop spans 15 amino acids. The V gene's germline CDR1 is MNHEY and CDR2 SMNVEV (reference sequence). The CDR3 loop is CASRRGGRGGDTQYF. DNA of the CDR3: TGTGCCAGCCGCAGGGGCGGGAGGGGGGGAGATACGCAGTATTTT.

The chain carries TRBV28 and TRBJ2-3, with 11 bases fitting TRBD2. V was clipped by 8 bases and J by 5 bases; unmatched bases: 9. CDR3 length: 15 amino acids. The germline V gene has CDR1 MDHEN and CDR2 SYDVKM. CDR3 loop: CASRSLAGGGDTQYF. CDR3 nucleotide sequence: TGTGCCAGCCGGAGTCTAGCGGGAGGAGGAGATACGCAGTATTTT.

CDR3 loop: CASRAGSGYTF. The CDR3, as DNA: TGTGCCAGCAGGGCAGGGTCTGGCTACACCTTC. The chain couples TRBV6-6 to TRBJ1-2; the D gene is possibly TRBD1 (5 bases). Germline V gene lookup returns CDR1 MNHNY and CDR2 SVGAGI (reference sequence). The CDR3 has 11 residues. V shed 6 bases and J shed 7 bases, with 9 bases lying between them.

CDR3 region: CASSLRLPRLAPETQYF. In DNA, the CDR3 is TGCGCCAGCAGCCTCAGACTTCCGCGACTGGCCCCAGAGACCCAGTACTTC. V is TRBV4-1 and J is TRBJ2-5; D is undetermined. The V and J ends lost 4 bases and 4 bases respectively, with 22 bases between them. Germline assignment: CDR1 MGHRA and CDR2 YSYEKL. The CDR3 runs 17 residues.

The CDR3, as DNA: TGTGCCAGCAGTGAAGCGAGGATGGGGGGGTATAGCAATCAGCCCCAGCATTTT. Its translation is CASSEARMGGYSNQPQHF. The rearrangement uses TRBV6-1 and TRBJ1-5, with a tentative D call TRBD1 (5 bases). Trimming cost V 0 bases and J 0 bases, with 15 bases left between them. CDR1 and CDR2 (germline): MNHNS, SASEGT. The CDR3 sequence is 18 residues long.

This clone is a singleton in its sample. The chain recombines TRBV5-1 with TRBJ1-4, with D perhaps TRBD1 (5 bases). Trimming shortened V by 3 bases and J by 8 bases, and 8 bases separated the two germline ends. Germline CDR1 is SGHRS and CDR2 is YFSETQ. The length of the CDR3 is 12 residues. CDR3 amino acids: CASSSEGEKLFF. CDR3 nucleotides: TGCGCCAGCAGCTCGGAGGGGGAAAAACTGTTTTTT.

The chain carries TRBV27 and TRBJ2-7, with TRBD2 as a possible D gene (6 bases). Per the germline V gene, CDR1 is MNHEY and CDR2 is SMNVEV (reference sequence). The germline V and J ends were trimmed by 6 bases and 3 bases, with 21 bases remaining between them. The CDR3 length is 16 residues. In DNA, the CDR3 is TGTGCCAGCAGCGAAAGCGGCGGGGAGCTAGTCTACGAGCAGTACTTC. This encodes CASSESGGELVYEQYF.

The V call is TRBV9, the J call TRBJ2-1; tentatively, D is TRBD2 (6 bases). V was trimmed by 0 bases and J by 4 bases, leaving 17 bases between them. CDR1 is SGDLS and CDR2 is YYNGEE in the germline V gene. This CDR3 is built from 17 residues. CDR3 nucleotide sequence: TGTGCCAGCAGCGTAGGTGCCGGGACTTCACTTTACAATGAGCAGTTCTTC. Protein sequence: CASSVGAGTSLYNEQFF. The full variable domain, with the rest looked up from reference TRBV9 and TRBJ2-1, is DSGVTQTPKHLITATGQRVTLRCSPRSGDLSVYWYQQSLDQGLQFLIQYYNGEERAKGNILERFSAQQFPDLHSELNLSSLELGDSALYFCASSVGAGTSLYNEQFFGPGTRLTVL.

This clone was seen a single time. This chain joins TRBV2 and TRBJ2-2, with a weak D call TRBD2 (5 bases). The CDR3 is made up of 17 amino acids. The V and J ends lost 4 bases and 4 bases respectively, with 19 bases between them. CDR1 and CDR2 from the germline V gene are SNHLY and FYNNEI. CDR3 in DNA: TGTGCCAGCAGTGTAGAGAAGGGAGCTCTAGTCACCGGGGAGCTGTTTTTT. Translating gives CASSVEKGALVTGELFF.

The rearrangement uses TRBV2 and TRBJ2-7, with TRBD1 matching 7 bases. Losses at the gene ends were 6 bases for V and 2 bases for J; bases not matched to a gene: 10. The CDR3 is 15 residues long. Germline V gives CDR1 SNHLY, CDR2 FYNNEI. CDR3 region: CASRTDRVGPYEQYF. The CDR3 DNA follows: TGTGCCAGCAGAACCGACAGGGTCGGCCCCTACGAGCAGTACTTC.

The chain is built from TRBV7-6 and TRBJ2-7; no definite D call. Germline CDR1 reads SGHVS; CDR2 reads FNYEAQ. The CDR3 totals 15 residues. V was pared by 2 bases and J by 0 bases, with 11 bases between. The chain's CDR3 is CASSLYLESSYEQYF. The CDR3 DNA sequence: TGTGCCAGCAGCTTATATCTAGAAAGCTCCTACGAGCAGTACTTC.

This clone has a single count. The chain links TRBV10-2 to TRBJ1-3; D possibly corresponds to TRBD1 (6 bases). V was shortened by 3 bases and J by 14 bases, with 20 bases between the two germline ends. The CDR3 extends over 14 amino acids. Germline-derived CDR1 and CDR2 are WSHSY and SAAADI. The CDR3 spells CASSEVDSPFPLYF. The CDR3, as DNA: TGCGCCAGCAGTGAAGTGGACAGTCCCTTCCCCCTATATTTT.

The V and J genes are TRBV6-1 and TRBJ2-1; TRBD2 agrees at 10 bases. V was pared by 7 bases and J by 3 bases, with 6 bases of the junction left unmatched. Per the germline V gene, CDR1 is MNHNS and CDR2 is SASEGT. The CDR3 covers 15 residues. For the CDR3, the DNA is TGTGCCAGCACCGTAACTAGCGGGATCTACAATGAGCAGTTCTTC. Translated: CASTVTSGIYNEQFF.

The rearrangement joins TRBV27 to TRBJ2-3; the match to TRBD2 covers 7 bases. The V gene end was trimmed by 8 bases and the J gene end by 4 bases; junction bases not matched to a gene: 15. The CDR3 consists of 16 residues. Germline CDR1 reads MNHEY; CDR2 reads SMNVEV (reference sequence). The CDR3 is CASPPNGGSTADTQYF. DNA of the CDR3: TGTGCCAGCCCTCCAAATGGCGGGAGCACGGCAGATACGCAGTATTTT.

This chain connects TRBV27 to TRBJ2-1, with TRBD1 matching 7 bases. Germline lookup yields CDR1 MNHEY and CDR2 SMNVEV (reference sequence). This CDR3 is built from 13 residues. J gave up 8 bases and V 4 bases, and 5 bases lay outside the gene matches. CDR3 region: CASSSDRVHEQFF. The CDR3 bases are TGTGCCAGCAGTTCCGACAGGGTCCATGAGCAGTTCTTC.

The chain links TRBV4-1 to TRBJ2-3, with 11 bases aligning to TRBD2. Germline-derived CDR1 and CDR2 are MGHRA and YSYEKL. The CDR3 contains 18 residues. V shed 4 bases, J shed 6 bases, and the junction held 15 bases outside the gene matches. The CDR3 sequence is CASSPRGGLAESGDTQYF. The CDR3, as DNA: TGCGCCAGCAGCCCCAGAGGGGGACTAGCGGAGTCCGGGGATACGCAGTATTTT.

The chain uses TRBV19 and TRBJ2-7, with TRBD2 identical over 10 bases. This CDR3 spans 16 amino acids. After removal of 6 bases from V and 4 bases from J, the junction contained 12 bases not matched to a gene. Germline-derived CDR1 and CDR2 are LNHDA and SQIVND (reference sequence). CDR3 sequence: CASSRGASGSSYEQYF. CDR3 in DNA: TGTGCCAGTAGCCGGGGGGCTAGCGGGAGTTCGTACGAGCAGTACTTC.

The rearrangement uses TRBV4-1 and TRBJ2-7; 8 bases line up with TRBD1. The CDR3 has 15 residues. Germline V gene data show CDR1 as MGHRA and CDR2 as YSYEKL. Trimming cost V 5 bases and J 2 bases; bases outside gene matches: 8. CDR3 bases: TGCGCCAGCAGCGCACGGACAGGGTGGGCCTACGAGCAGTACTTC. It codes for CASSARTGWAYEQYF.

Note on this clone: Additional DNA sequences in this sample encode the identical CDR3. V and J are TRBV6-4 and TRBJ2-1, with 7 positions matching TRBD2. V dropped 0 bases and J dropped 2; count of bases not matched to a gene: 1. This CDR3 is 15 amino acids long. Germline loops: CDR1 MRHNA, CDR2 SNTAGT. The CDR3 sequence: CASSDSGGAYNEQFF. As DNA, the CDR3 is TGTGCCAGCAGTGACTCGGGGGGGGCCTACAATGAGCAGTTCTTC.